The clone carrying this T cell receptor (beta chain) was counted a few times. The antigen is unknown. This specimen belongs to a study of cytomegalovirus exposure and HLA in healthy donors. CDR1 is MNHEY, CDR2 SVGAGI, per germline. Trimming shortened V by 7 bases and J by 1 base, and 17 bases separated the two germline ends. The CDR3 has 15 amino acids. The PCR ran on 60 Vbeta and 13 Jbeta primers. Method: immunoSEQ multiplex PCR; TCRdb's copy keeps in-frame clones and lacks some. The sample shows under 150,000 clones, 70% to 85% of them seen only once. Whole-study results and caveats: Sequencing probably produced one cluster of sequence variants that were highly shared.

Material: PBMCs. V and J are TRBV6-5 and TRBJ2-7; D is undetermined. The TCR sequence derives from a male donor in good health and CMV-seronegative. The CDR3 loop is CASNLPGAHSYEQYF. CDR3 in DNA: TGTGCCAGCAATCTCCCTGGAGCCCATTCCTACGAGCAGTACTTC.